This T cell receptor beta chain was obtained from a study of cytomegalovirus exposure and HLA in healthy donors (TCRdb year 2017). In terms of the full investigation: An earlier analysis of some 600 of the donors reported about 280 Gb of sequence data and 95 million to 130 million unique TCR beta sequences obtained from roughly 180 million T cells. In a later analysis, previously published TCR beta repertoires from about 670 donors were re-analyzed and high-resolution HLA genotyping was added so that TCR occurrence patterns could be studied. A later genetic analysis used genome-wide SNP genotypes for 398 of the 666 donors, treating that subset as a discovery cohort. Roughly 300 gigabases of sequencing data and around 90 million unique TCR sequences made up an early release that covered approximately 700 HLA-typed donors. Typing coverage differed by locus: A, B, C, DRB1 and DQB1 were typed in about 629-640 donors, DQA1 in approximately 520, DPA1 in some 600, and DPB1 in roughly 470. Rather than drawing on any new phenotypic data, the later analysis identified candidate immune exposures from TCR beta sequences and the way those sequences occurred across donors. To predict cytomegalovirus infection status, the study combined high-throughput TCR immunosequencing, statistical association of individual TCRs with disease status, and machine learning. To decide whether each TCR beta V gene segment behaved as functional or pseudogenic, an earlier analysis of fewer than 750 of the donors relied on high-throughput TCR beta sequencing. Every repertoire in the discovery cohort had been generated on one and the same sequencing platform. Among the roughly 400 genotyped donors, under 90% belonged to the genetic ancestry cluster associated with self-reported Caucasian donors. The study aimed to test whether signatures of past pathogen exposure could be identified by cataloging public T cell receptors. Besides the first cohort of more than 650 subjects, a separate validation cohort made up of about 120 different subjects was used. Donor age, sex, ethnicity and CMV serostatus were collected together with the repertoire data. HLA typing included class I and class II loci at four-digit resolution. A handful of DR-DQ haplotypes were handled as single units for association and clustering because linkage in the cohort was strong. Among around 400 genotyped donors of the cohort, an average of around 240,000 unique TCR beta nucleotide sequences were sequenced per donor, 15% to 20% of them non-productive. The study profiled the T cell repertoires of 500 to 800 subjects by immunosequencing and related them to cytomegalovirus serostatus.

Paper-wide results and their limitations: In a later genetic analysis, fewer N-insertions in productive TCRs were reported among donors in an Asian-associated ancestry cluster than the approximately 710-donor mean. Some IMGT-functional V segments, including TRBV6-2 and TRBV6-3, could not be told apart with the 87-base-pair reads, so those segments were excluded. Linkage disequilibrium might explain the correlated functional status among segregating V segments, but an unknown experimental factor could not be excluded. According to a later analysis, most CMV-associated TCR beta chains appeared to be HLA-restricted, and the HLA associations seemed to be driven largely by CMV exposure. Three of the identified cytomegalovirus-associated TCR beta chains were confirmed in vitro to be specific for cytomegalovirus antigens. In both the original and validation cohorts, the classifier was reported to diagnose cytomegalovirus status with high specificity and sensitivity. Across donors, most TCR sequences were observed very rarely, whereas some public TCRs were present in many individuals. A further reported finding was that TCR beta sequences accurately predicted the HLA-A and HLA-B alleles for most subjects in the first cohort. Broadly in line with IMGT annotations, most TCR beta V segments showed up in productive rearrangements about 87% or about 30% of the time in an earlier analysis of a few hundred of the donors. The authors suggested that the approach could potentially be generalized to other disease states and immunological phenotypes. A cluster of highly shared sequence variants was judged likely to be a technical artifact of the sequencing pipeline. Seventeen rarely observed V segments, including chromosome 9 orphons, were excluded from the earlier analysis of some 590 of the donors because counts were too low. The cohort was sequenced for TCR beta chains only, and without alpha or paired-chain data the features that could be detected were limited. Sequencing depth was assumed to be roughly uniform across donors in the presence/absence analyses, though that assumption may not hold. Because some donors lacked HLA typing at each locus, the association tests relied only on the typed subset. In a later analysis, HLA-associated TCR beta chains showed more clonal expansion and lower generation probabilities than non-associated chains that were equally common. In a later analysis, TCR association rates were found to vary across HLA loci, with the most associated TCRs seen for DRB1 alleles and the fewest for HLA-C alleles. The only immune exposure information available for the cohort was CMV serostatus. In the study, about 150 TCR beta chains were listed as associated with cytomegalovirus. Specific HLA alleles were associated with over 15,000 TCR beta sequences at a false discovery rate of 0.05 in a later analysis. Several of the top co-occurrence clusters appeared to be linked to parvovirus B19, influenza, CMV and Epstein-Barr virus, according to a later analysis. When HLA alleles, especially DR and DQ, strongly co-occurred, attributing TCR associations to individual alleles was difficult. V-gene and J-gene trimming of TCR beta chains was associated with a missense DCLRE1C variant in a later genetic analysis, and the association was replicated in an independent cohort.

Receptors were amplified or captured by the immunoSEQ multiplex PCR assay. For the multiplex PCR, a mixture combining 60 forward primers for TCR Vbeta segments and 13 reverse primers for TCR Jbeta segments was used. The CDR3 region of rearranged TCR beta genes was amplified from genomic DNA with a multiplex PCR assay. On the Illumina HiSeq System, the amplified TCR beta libraries were sequenced as 87-base-pair reads. The paper's data handling went like this. In a later analysis, roughly 80 million unique TCR beta chains were counted across the roughly 670 repertoires, and approximately 9.9 million of these chains were shared by at least two donors. To remove PCR and sequencing errors, raw reads were error-corrected and collapsed into unique sequences using a nearest-neighbor algorithm that merged closely related sequences. V, D and J gene segments were assigned by aligning CDR3 sequences to IMGT reference sequences. Each retained sequence needed at least a six-nucleotide match to both a V gene segment and a J gene segment. A rearrangement was called productive if the CDR3 had no stop codons and remained in frame with V and J, and every other rearrangement was called non-productive. Following IMGT convention, CDR3 was defined as the stretch from the second conserved V-encoded cysteine up to the conserved J-encoded phenylalanine. The earlier analysis of about 590 of the donors excluded sequences that lacked an unambiguous match to a single V gene segment. An earlier analysis of 587 of the donors called V segments functional above 56.7% productive rearrangements and segregating when the between-donor standard deviation exceeded 5%. A statistical classification framework was built to diagnose cytomegalovirus status from the catalog of TCR beta chain sequences. In a later analysis, TCR nucleotide sequences were compared against IMGT/GENE-DB human TR gene sequences so that V and J genes could be assigned. In a later analysis, CDR3 sequences and most-parsimonious VDJ recombination scenarios were assigned using the TCRdist pipeline. In a later analysis, each TCR beta chain was defined by its CDR3 amino acid sequence together with its V-gene family, and reads lacking a unique V-gene family were excluded. As a way to deal with suspected cross-contamination and a sequencing artifact, a later analysis dropped over 550 nucleotide sequences that were highly shared and had low generation probability. A later analysis calculated a clonal expansion index for each public chain from normalized within-repertoire ranks of inferred template counts. Generation probabilities in a later analysis came from a VDJ recombination model fitted to out-of-frame rearrangements, and those results were checked against IGoR. Hypergeometric tests were used in a later analysis to score TCR-TCR, TCR-HLA and TCR-CMV co-occurrence, with a repertoire-size bias correction applied to the TCR pairs. In a later analysis, false discovery rates were estimated by permuting HLA or CMV assignments 20 times. A later analysis grouped co-occurring TCRs with DBSCAN, adding TCRdist sequence similarity when clustering within HLA-allele-positive subsets. Co-occurrence clustering excluded repertoires with fewer than 30,000 or more than 120,000 public chains, plus five with anomalous nucleotide sharing. The source is immuneACCESS, and TCRdb retained only in-frame sequences with V and J called. Part of the clones is not carried over; for the studies checked, unresolved V genes explain less than half of this, and the remainder is unexplained. Clone size and V and J calls were adopted from that table, with D and trimming inferred from the DNA. The sample table holds some 120,000 clones, of which roughly 70% were seen once. Just under 3% of the sample is held by the ten biggest clonotypes.

The cohort consisted of approximately 670 healthy bone marrow donors. At the time of sampling, all cohort members were nominally healthy, though unrecorded immune exposures were likely present. The donor tested CMV seropositive and was one of the 289 seropositive cohort members. Each donor provided a peripheral blood sample, and peripheral blood mononuclear cells were used for TCR beta sequencing. The Qiagen DNeasy Blood Extraction Kit was used to extract genomic DNA from the blood cell samples. V trim: 9 bases; J trim: 5 bases; unmatched bases: 5. Including the terminal cysteine and phenylalanine, the CDR3 comprises 13 residues. CDR3 DNA only is kept here, 39 bases in frame from base 1. CDR1 and CDR2 were assigned from the germline V gene (reference sequence) as LNHDA and SQIVND. Notes on this clone: The clone's antigen remains unknown. No much larger clonotype is one base removed from it; base qualities were not supplied.

The receptor comes from a woman aged 40 to 55 in good health and CMV-seropositive. The sequence is built from TRBV19 and TRBJ2-5; TRBD1 aligns with 11 central bases. The sequencing input was PBMCs. The DNA reads as follows: TGTGCCAGCGGGACAGGGGGTTTTGAGACCCAGTACTTC. It codes for CASGTGGFETQYF.